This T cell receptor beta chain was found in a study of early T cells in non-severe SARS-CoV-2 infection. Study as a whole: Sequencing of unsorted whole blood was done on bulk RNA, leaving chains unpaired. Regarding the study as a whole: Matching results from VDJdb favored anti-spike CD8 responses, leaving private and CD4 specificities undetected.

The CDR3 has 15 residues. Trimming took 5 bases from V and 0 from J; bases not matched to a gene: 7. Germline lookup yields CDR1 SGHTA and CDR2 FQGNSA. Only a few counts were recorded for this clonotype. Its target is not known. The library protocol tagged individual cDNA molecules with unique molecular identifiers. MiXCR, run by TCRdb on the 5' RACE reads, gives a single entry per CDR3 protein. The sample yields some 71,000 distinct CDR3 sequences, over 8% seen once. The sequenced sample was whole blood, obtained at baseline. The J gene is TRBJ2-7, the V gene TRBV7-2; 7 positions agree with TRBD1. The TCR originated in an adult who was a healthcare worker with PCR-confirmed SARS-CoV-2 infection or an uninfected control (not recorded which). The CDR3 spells CASSQTGPLSYEQYF. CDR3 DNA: TGTGCCAGCAGCCAGACAGGGCCTCTCTCCTACGAGCAGTACTTC.